This T cell receptor (beta chain) was retrieved from a study of blood T cell repertoires in COVID-19. Study-level information: Acute-phase and convalescent COVID-19 samples originated in the United States, Italy and Spain. T cells, B-cell-depleted T cells, or PBMCs provided the cDNA or gDNA that served as material.

Authors' analysis steps: The assay estimated nucleated cells by amplifying reference gene primers. Method: immunoSEQ multiplex PCR; TCRdb's copy keeps in-frame clones and lacks some. V and J calls plus clone size are reproduced from that table; the DNA served to infer D and trimming. The sample lists about 89,000 clones, just under 85% occurring once. The V segment lost 5 bases and the J segment 7 bases; nucleotides outside the gene matches: 15. The CDR3 is 16 amino acids. Germline V gene lookup returns CDR1 SGHTA and CDR2 FQGNSA. The material sequenced was peripheral blood. This TCR came from an older man with acute or convalescent COVID-19. V and J are TRBV7-2 and TRBJ1-2; the match to TRBD1 covers 8 bases. The CDR3 protein is CASSRYGQGNLIGYTF. The CDR3 DNA reads TGTGCCAGCAGCCGTTACGGACAGGGAAATCTGATTGGCTACACCTTC.